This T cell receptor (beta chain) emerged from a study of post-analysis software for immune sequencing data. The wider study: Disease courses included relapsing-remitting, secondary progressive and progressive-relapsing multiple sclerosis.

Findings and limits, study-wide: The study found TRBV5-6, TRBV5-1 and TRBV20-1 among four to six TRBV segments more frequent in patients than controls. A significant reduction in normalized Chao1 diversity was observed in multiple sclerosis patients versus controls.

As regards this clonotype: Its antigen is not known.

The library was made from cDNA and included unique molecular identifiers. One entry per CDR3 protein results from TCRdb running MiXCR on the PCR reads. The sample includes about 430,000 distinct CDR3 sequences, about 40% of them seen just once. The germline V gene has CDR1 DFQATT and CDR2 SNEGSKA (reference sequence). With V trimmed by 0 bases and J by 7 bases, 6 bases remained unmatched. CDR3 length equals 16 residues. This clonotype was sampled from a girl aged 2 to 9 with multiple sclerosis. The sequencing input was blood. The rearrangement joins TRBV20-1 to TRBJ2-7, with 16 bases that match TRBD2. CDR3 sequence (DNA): TGCAGTGCTAGAGATATGGGACTAGCGGGAGGGTGGGAGCAGTACTTC. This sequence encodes CSARDMGLAGGWEQYF.